This TCR beta chain was retrieved from a study of regulatory T cells in long-lasting Graves disease. Time point given: newly diagnosed GD, antithyroid drugs for less than 3 months. The TCR library was prepared using RNA isolated from PBMCs. Turning to this clonotype: Germline and junction disagree at one end, which may indicate a read error.

Sequencing libraries for TCR beta were prepared with iRepertoire HTBI primers and Arm-PCR of CDR3 regions. TCRdb reanalysed the multiplex PCR reads using MiXCR and keeps one entry per CDR3 protein. The data contain around 500,000 distinct CDR3 sequences, about 12% of them singletons. Germline CDR1 and CDR2: SGHTA and FQGTGA. This CDR3 comprises 15 residues. These data were also filed under a second study, of T cells in Graves' hyperthyroidism and ophthalmopathy. That report notes: Patients between 18 and 65 years old had hyperthyroidism, newly diagnosed and lasting under 2 months. Ophthalmopathy was identified by the model a median around 6.9 months ahead of onset.

This chain joins TRBV7-3 and TRBJ2-3, with unresolved D. The sequencing used peripheral blood mononuclear cells (PBMCs), collected at new diagnosis, from a patient treated with antithyroid drugs. The receptor was isolated from a woman younger than 45 with Graves disease. CDR3 in amino acids: CASSLTSLAGDTQYF. CDR3 coding DNA: TGTGCCAGCAGCCTAACATCCTTAGCCGGGGATACGCAGTATTTT.